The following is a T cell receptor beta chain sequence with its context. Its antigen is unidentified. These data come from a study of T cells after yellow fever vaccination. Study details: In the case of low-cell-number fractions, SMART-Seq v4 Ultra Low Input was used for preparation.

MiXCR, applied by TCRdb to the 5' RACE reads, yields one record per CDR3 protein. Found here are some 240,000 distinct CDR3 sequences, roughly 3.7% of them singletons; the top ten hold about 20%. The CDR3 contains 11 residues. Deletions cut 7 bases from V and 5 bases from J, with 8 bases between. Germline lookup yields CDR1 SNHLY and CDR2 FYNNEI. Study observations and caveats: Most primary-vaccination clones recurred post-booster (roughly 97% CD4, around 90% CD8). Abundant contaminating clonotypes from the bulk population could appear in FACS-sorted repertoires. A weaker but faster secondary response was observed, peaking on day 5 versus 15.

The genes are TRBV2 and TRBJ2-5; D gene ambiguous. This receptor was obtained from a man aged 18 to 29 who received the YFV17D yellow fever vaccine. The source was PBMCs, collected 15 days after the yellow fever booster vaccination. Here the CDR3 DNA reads TGTGCCAGCATCTTCGTGGAGACCCAGTACTTC. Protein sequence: CASIFVETQYF.